This T cell receptor (beta chain) is drawn from a study of blood T cell repertoires in COVID-19. As for the study in general: The origin of the acute and convalescent COVID-19 samples was the United States, Italy and Spain.

Sequencing used immunoSEQ multiplex PCR; TCRdb keeps in-frame clones, though not all of them. The sample contains some 170,000 clones, about 75% of which appear only once. Germline V gives CDR1 SGHTA, CDR2 FQGTGA. The CDR3 consists of 15 residues. V trimming: 8 bases; J trimming: 7 bases; junction bases outside the gene matches: 10. This sequence was found in a woman between 45 and 65 years old with active or convalescent COVID-19. Material for sequencing was peripheral blood. J is TRBJ2-2 and V is TRBV7-3; TRBD1 matches at 10 bases. The CDR3 loop is CASQQTGGAGGELFF. The CDR3 coding sequence is TGTGCCAGCCAACAGACAGGGGGCGCCGGCGGGGAGCTGTTTTTT.